The subject of this entry is one TCR beta chain. This clone was found a few times. Its antigen is unknown. No base-level quality is on record; no much larger clone is a single base apart. Receptor libraries were prepared by the immunoSEQ multiplex PCR assay. Rearranged TCR beta chain sequences were amplified with the hsTCRB Kit following the manufacturer's protocol. TCRB libraries were sequenced on an Illumina MiSeq. Per the original workflow: Demultiplexing, trimming and gene mapping were performed with the kit vendor's proprietary platform. TCRdb took over this immuneACCESS table, retaining in-frame rearrangements with V and J assigned. Such tables are incomplete; in checked studies, under half of the missing clones stem from an unresolved V gene, and the remainder is unexplained. That table gives V, J and clone size, and the DNA gave D and trimming. A total of under 90,000 clones appear in this sample, 70% to 80% of them only once. The ten largest clones represent around 8.5% of the sample.

This sample was taken from a study of a mutant IDH1 vaccine in newly diagnosed glioma (TCRdb year 2021). For context, the study as a whole: Of the approximately 30 treated patients, 62.5% were male and around 40% were female, and a mean age of 40.4 years was recorded. Prior to enrollment, standard therapy consisting of radiotherapy alone, temozolomide alone, or radiochemotherapy with temozolomide had been administered to patients, with the combination being received by most patients. Peripheral blood was drawn at six visits: V03 (baseline), V05, V07, V10, V12 and V13. Longitudinal TCRB deep sequencing was done for some 26 treated patients, wherever samples were available for exploratory analyses. Study-wide findings and limitations: Across multiple MHC alleles, vaccine-induced immune responses were seen in approximately 93% of patients. Pseudoprogression seemed to be unrelated to changes in the top peripheral T cell clonotypes found by TCRB sequencing. PBMC samples for TCRB deep sequencing were selected based on availability. The authors noted that analyses of patient blood samples could not be reproduced because of sample limitations.

The CDR3 numbers 14 residues from cysteine through phenylalanine. Just the 42-base CDR3 DNA is kept, in frame starting at base 1. A distance of 14 bases separates the germline ends of V and J, which lose 5 bases and 9 bases respectively. CDR1 SNHLY and CDR2 FYNNEI were looked up in the germline V gene. The time point label for this specimen denotes: baseline, week 1 (first vaccination visit). What the treatment or condition label conveys for this sample: pre-vaccination baseline after standard-of-care therapy. Donors had newly diagnosed WHO grade 3 or 4 IDH1-mutant astrocytomas with loss of nuclear ATRX. The samples were drawn from NOA16, a multicentre, single-arm, open-label phase I trial in Germany that tested a mutant IDH1 peptide vaccine in humans for the first time. Visit V03 blood draws served as the baseline sample for immunogenicity testing. Genomic DNA for TCRB sequencing was extracted from EDTA blood using the DNeasy Blood and Tissue Kit.

Recombination linked TRBV2 to TRBJ1-6; no D gene call is confident. The material sequenced was PBMCs, taken from a glioma patient treated with radiotherapy, temozolomide or both. This receptor was obtained from a man in his fifties or sixties with glioma. The CDR3 corresponds to CASSPIPARSPLHF. The nucleotide sequence reads as follows: TGTGCCAGCAGTCCGATCCCCGCGCGTTCACCCCTCCACTTT.